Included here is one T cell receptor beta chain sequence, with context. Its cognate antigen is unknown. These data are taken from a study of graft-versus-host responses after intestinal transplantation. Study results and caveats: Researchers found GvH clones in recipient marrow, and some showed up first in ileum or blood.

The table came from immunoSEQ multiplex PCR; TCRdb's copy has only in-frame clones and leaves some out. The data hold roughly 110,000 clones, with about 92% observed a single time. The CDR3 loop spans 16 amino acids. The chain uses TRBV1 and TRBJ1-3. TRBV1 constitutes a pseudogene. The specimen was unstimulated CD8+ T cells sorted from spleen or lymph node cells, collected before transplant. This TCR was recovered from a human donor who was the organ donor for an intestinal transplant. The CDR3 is CTSSQETGFSGNTIYF. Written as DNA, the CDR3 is TGCACCAGCAGCCAAGAAACGGGGTTCTCTGGAAACACCATATATTTT.